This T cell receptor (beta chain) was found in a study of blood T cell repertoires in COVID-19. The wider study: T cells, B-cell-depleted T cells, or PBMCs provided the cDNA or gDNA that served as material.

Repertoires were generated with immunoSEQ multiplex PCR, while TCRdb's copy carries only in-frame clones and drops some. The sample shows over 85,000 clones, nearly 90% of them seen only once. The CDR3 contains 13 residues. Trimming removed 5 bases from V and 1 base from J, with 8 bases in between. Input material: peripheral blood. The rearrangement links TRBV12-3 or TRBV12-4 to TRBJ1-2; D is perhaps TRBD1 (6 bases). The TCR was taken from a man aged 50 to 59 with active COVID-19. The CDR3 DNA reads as TGTGCCAGCAGTGTCAGGGGTAACTATGGCTACACCTTC. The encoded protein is CASSVRGNYGYTF.